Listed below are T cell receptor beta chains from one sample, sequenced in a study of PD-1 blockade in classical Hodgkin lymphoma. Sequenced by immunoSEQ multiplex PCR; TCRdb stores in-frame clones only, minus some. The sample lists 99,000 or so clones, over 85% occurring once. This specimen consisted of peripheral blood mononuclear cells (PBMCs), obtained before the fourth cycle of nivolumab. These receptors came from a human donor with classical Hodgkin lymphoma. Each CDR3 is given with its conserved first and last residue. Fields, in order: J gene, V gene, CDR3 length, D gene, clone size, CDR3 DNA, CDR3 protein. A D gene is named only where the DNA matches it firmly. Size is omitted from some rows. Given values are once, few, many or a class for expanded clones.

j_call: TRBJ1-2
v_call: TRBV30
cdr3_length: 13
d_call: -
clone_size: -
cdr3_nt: TGTGCCTTGACGGGACAACATAACTATGGCTACACCTTC
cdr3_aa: CALTGQHNYGYTF

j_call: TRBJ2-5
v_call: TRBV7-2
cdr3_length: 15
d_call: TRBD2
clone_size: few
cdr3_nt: TGTGCCAGCAGCAAAGAGGGACTAGCGGGAGAGACCCAGTACTTC
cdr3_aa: CASSKEGLAGETQYF

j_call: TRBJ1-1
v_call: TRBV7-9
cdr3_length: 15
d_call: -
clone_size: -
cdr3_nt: TGTGCCAGCAGCATTGGGGCGGAGGTGAACACTGAAGCTTTCTTT
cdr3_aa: CASSIGAEVNTEAFF

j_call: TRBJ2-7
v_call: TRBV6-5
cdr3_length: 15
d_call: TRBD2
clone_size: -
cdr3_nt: TGTGCCAGCATCTTCCTAACTAGCGGGAGGAACGAGCAGTACTTC
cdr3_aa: CASIFLTSGRNEQYF

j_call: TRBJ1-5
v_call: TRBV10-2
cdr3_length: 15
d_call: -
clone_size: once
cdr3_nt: TGCGCCAGCAGTGACCGGGCAGAGAGCAATCAGCCCCAGCATTTT
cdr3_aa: CASSDRAESNQPQHF

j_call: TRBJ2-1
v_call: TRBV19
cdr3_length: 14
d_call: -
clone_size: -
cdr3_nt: TGTGCCAGCGGACTACCCAACGCCTACAATGAGCAGTTCTTC
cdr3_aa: CASGLPNAYNEQFF

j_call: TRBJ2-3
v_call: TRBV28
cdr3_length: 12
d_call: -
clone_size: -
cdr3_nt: TGTGCCAGCACCTCGTCAGTAGATACGCAGTATTTT
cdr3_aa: CASTSSVDTQYF

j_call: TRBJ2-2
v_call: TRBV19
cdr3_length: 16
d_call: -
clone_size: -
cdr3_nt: TGTGCCAGTAGTATTCCGGGACTCCCGTCAGGCGGGGAGCTGTTTTTT
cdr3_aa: CASSIPGLPSGGELFF

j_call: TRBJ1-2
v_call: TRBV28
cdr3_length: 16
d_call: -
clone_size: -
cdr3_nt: TGTGCCAGCAGTTTACTATCCCCTGCAGAATTCAATGGCTACACCTTC
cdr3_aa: CASSLLSPAEFNGYTF

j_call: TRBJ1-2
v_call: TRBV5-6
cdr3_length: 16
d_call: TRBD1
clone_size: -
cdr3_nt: TGTGCCAGCAGCTTGGGTCCCCCACAGGGGGCCAGAGGCTACACCTTC
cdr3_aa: CASSLGPPQGARGYTF

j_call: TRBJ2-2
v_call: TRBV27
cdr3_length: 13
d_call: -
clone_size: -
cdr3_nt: TGTGCCAGCAGTTTAGGAAGTCCCGGGGAGCTGTTTTTT
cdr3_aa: CASSLGSPGELFF

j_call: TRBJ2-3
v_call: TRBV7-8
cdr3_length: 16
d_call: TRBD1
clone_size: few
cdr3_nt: TGTGCCAGCAGCCGCGGCACAGGGGGCTTAACAGATACGCAGTATTTT
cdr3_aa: CASSRGTGGLTDTQYF

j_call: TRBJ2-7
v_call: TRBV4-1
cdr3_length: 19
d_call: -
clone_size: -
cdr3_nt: TGCGCCAGCAGCCAAACGTTCCCCCTTGGGAGAAGGGACTCCTACGAGCAGTACTTC
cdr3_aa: CASSQTFPLGRRDSYEQYF

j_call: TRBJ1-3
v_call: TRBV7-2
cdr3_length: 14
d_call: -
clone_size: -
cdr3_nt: TGTGCCAGCAGCTTCGGGGGGGGTGGAAACACCATATATTTT
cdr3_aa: CASSFGGGGNTIYF

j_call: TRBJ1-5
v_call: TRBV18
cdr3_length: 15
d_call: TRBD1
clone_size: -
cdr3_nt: TGTGCCAGCTCACCTGGACAGGGGAAAAATCAGCCCCAGCATTTT
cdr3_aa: CASSPGQGKNQPQHF

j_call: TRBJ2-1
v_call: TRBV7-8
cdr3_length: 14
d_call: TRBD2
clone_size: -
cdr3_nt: TGTGCCAGTAGGACTAGCGGCTCTTACAATGAGCAGTTCTTC
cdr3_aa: CASRTSGSYNEQFF

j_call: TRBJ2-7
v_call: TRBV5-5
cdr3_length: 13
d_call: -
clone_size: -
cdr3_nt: TGTGCCAGCAGCTTGTTCGTCCGCAACGAGCAGTACTTC
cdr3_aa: CASSLFVRNEQYF

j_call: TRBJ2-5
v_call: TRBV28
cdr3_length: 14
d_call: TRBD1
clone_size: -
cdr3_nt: TGTGCCACCCGCCTACAGGGGAGCGTAGAGACCCAGTACTTC
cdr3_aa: CATRLQGSVETQYF

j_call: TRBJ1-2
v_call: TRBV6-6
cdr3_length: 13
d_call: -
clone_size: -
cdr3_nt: TGTGCCAGCAGTTACTCCCCAGGGTATGGCTACACCTTC
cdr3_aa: CASSYSPGYGYTF

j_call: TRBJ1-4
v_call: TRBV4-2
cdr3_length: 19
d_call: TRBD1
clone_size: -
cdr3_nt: TGTGCCAGCAGCCAGATACCGGGACAGCCGGAATTTTCTAATGAAAAACTGTTTTTT
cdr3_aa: CASSQIPGQPEFSNEKLFF

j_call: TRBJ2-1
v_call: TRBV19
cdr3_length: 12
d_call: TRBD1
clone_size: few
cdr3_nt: TGTGCCTCGAGACAGGGGAACAATGAGCAGTTCTTC
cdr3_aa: CASRQGNNEQFF

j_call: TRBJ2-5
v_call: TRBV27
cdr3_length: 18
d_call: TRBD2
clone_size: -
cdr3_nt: TGTGCCAGCAGTACCGGGGGACTAGCGGGGGATTTTCAAGAGACCCAGTACTTC
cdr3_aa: CASSTGGLAGDFQETQYF

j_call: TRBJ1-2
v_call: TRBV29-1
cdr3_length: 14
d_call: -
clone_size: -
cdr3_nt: TGCAGCGTGGTGCCCCGGGACGGAACTTATGGCTACACCTTC
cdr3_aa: CSVVPRDGTYGYTF

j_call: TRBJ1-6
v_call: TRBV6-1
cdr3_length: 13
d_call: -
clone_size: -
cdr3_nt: TGTGCCAGCAATAGCAGGGGTTATTCACCCCTCCACTTT
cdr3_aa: CASNSRGYSPLHF

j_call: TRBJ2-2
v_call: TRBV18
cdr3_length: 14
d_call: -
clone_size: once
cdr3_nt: TGTGCCAGCTCAATTCAGCGGGACACCGGGGAGCTGTTTTTT
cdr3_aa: CASSIQRDTGELFF

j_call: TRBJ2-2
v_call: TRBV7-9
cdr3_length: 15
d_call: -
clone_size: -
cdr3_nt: TGTGCCAGCAGCTTAGCTCCAGAGAACACCGGGGAGCTGTTTTTT
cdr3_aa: CASSLAPENTGELFF

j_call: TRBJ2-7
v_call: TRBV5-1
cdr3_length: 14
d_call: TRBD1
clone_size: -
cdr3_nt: TGCGCCAGCAGCTTAACCGGGACAGGGGTCGAGCAGTACTTC
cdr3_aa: CASSLTGTGVEQYF

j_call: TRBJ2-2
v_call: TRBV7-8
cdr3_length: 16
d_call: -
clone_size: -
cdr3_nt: TGTGCCAGCAGCTTAGCTAGCCGGGGAAACACCGGGGAGCTGTTTTTT
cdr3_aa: CASSLASRGNTGELFF

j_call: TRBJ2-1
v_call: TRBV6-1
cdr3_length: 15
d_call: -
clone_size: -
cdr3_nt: TGTGCCAGCAGTGGGATCGGTGGATCCTACAATGAGCAGTTCTTC
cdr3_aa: CASSGIGGSYNEQFF

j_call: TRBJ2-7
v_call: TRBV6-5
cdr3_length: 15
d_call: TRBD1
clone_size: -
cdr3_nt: TGTGCCAGCAGTTTTTTGACAGGGGGGACATACGGGCAGTACTTC
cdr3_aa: CASSFLTGGTYGQYF

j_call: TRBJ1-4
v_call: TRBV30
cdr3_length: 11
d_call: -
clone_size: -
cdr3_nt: TGTGCCTGGAGCCTTAATGAAAAACTGTTTTTT
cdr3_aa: CAWSLNEKLFF

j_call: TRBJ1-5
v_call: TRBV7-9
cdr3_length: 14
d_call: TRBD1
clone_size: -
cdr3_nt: TGTGCCAGCAGCTACGGACAGGGGGATCAGCCCCAGCATTTT
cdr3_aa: CASSYGQGDQPQHF

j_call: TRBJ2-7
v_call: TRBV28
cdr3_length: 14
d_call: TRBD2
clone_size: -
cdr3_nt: TGTGCCAGCAGTTTATTGACTAGCGGGTACGAGCAGTACTTC
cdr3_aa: CASSLLTSGYEQYF

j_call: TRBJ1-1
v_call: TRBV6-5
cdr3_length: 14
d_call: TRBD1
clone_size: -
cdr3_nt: TGTGCCAGCAGCCCCGGACAGGGAGGCACTGAAGCTTTCTTT
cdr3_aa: CASSPGQGGTEAFF

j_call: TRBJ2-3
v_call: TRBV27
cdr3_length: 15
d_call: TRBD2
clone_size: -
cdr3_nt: TGTGCCAGCAGTTACCTAGCGGGAGGAGCGGATACGCAGTATTTT
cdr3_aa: CASSYLAGGADTQYF

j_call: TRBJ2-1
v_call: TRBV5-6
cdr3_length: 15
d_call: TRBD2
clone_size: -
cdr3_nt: TGTGCCAGTATGAGGTTGGCGGGAGAGTCGAATGAGCAGTTCTTC
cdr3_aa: CASMRLAGESNEQFF

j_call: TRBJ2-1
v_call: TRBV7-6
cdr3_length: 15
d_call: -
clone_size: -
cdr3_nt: TGTGCCAGCAGCTTAGCTGGGGGGCCCGGGAATGAGCAGTTCTTC
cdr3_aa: CASSLAGGPGNEQFF

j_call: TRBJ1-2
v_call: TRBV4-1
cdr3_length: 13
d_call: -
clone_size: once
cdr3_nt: TGCGCCAGCAGCCAGAAGGCTAACTATGGCTACACCTTC
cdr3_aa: CASSQKANYGYTF

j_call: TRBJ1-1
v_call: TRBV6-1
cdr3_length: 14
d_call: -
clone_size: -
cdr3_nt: TGTGCCGGCCGCCTTGACCTCAGGAACACTGAAGCTTTCTTT
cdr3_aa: CAGRLDLRNTEAFF

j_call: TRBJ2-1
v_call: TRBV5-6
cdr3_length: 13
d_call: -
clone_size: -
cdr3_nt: TGTGCCAGCAGCTTAAAGGGGGTACATGAGCAGTTCTTC
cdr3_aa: CASSLKGVHEQFF

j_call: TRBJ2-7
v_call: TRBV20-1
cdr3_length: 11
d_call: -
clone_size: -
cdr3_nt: TGCAGTGCCAACACCAACTACGAGCAGTACTTC
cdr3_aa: CSANTNYEQYF

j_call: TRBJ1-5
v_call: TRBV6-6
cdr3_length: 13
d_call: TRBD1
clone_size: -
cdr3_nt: TGTGCCAGCGACAGGGGGCGCGGACAGCCCCAGCATTTT
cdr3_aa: CASDRGRGQPQHF

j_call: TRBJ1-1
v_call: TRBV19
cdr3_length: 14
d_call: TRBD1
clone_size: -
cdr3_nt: TGTGCCAGTAGTGTTAAAAACAGGGGTACTGAAGCTTTCTTT
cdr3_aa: CASSVKNRGTEAFF

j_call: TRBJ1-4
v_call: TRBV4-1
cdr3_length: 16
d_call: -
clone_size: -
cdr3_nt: TGCGCCAGCAGCCCCCAGGGCTCGGGCACTAATGAAAAACTGTTTTTT
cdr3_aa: CASSPQGSGTNEKLFF

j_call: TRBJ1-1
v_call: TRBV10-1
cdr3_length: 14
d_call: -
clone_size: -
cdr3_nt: TGCGCCAGCAGTGAGTCCTCCTTGAACACTGAAGCTTTCTTT
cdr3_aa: CASSESSLNTEAFF

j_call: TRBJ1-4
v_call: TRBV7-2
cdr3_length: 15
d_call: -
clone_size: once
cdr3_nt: TGTGCCAGCAGCTTAGTCATCGGGGTTGGGGAAAAACTGTTTTTT
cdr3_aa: CASSLVIGVGEKLFF

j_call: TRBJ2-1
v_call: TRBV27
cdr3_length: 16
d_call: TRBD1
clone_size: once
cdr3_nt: TGTGCCAGCAGTCTCGACGGACAGGGCTCCTACAATGAGCAGTTCTTC
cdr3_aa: CASSLDGQGSYNEQFF

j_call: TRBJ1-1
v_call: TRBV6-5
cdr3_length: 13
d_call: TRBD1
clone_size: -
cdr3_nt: TGTGCCAGCAGCAAGGACAGGGGGCGGGTGACTTTCTTT
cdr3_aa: CASSKDRGRVTFF

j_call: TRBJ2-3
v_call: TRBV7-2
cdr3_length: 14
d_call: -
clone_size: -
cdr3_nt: TGTGCCAGCAGCTTAGCTGGGAGCACAGATACGCAGTATTTT
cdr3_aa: CASSLAGSTDTQYF

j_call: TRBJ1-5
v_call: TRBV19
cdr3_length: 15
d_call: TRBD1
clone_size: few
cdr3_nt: TGTGCCAGTAGTTCGGGGACAGGGGAGGCTCAGCCCCAGCATTTT
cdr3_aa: CASSSGTGEAQPQHF

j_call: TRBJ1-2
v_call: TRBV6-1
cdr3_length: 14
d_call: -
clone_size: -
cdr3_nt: TGTGCCAGCAGTGTTAAAGGGCTTGGCTATGGCTACACCTTC
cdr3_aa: CASSVKGLGYGYTF

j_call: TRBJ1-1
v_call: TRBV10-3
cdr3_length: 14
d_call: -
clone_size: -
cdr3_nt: TGTGCCATCAGCGCTCGGGGTAGCCACACTGAAGCTTTCTTT
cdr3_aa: CAISARGSHTEAFF